A selection of T cell receptor beta chains follows, all from one sample in a study of blood T cell repertoires in COVID-19. Libraries were prepared by immunoSEQ multiplex PCR; TCRdb keeps only in-frame clonotypes and omits some of them. The sample has about 33,000 clones; around 83% are singletons. Source material: peripheral blood. These receptors came from a human donor in a cohort sampled during active COVID-19. Each CDR3 is given with its conserved first and last residue. A D gene is named only where the DNA matches it firmly. The size of a clone is reported for some rows only, either as once, few or many, or as a class for expanded clones.

clone_size: -
v_call: TRBV5-1
j_call: TRBJ1-2
d_call: TRBD1
cdr3_aa: CASSQDRGGYTF
cdr3_nt: TGCGCCAGCAGCCAGGACAGGGGTGGCTACACCTTC

clone_size: -
v_call: TRBV12-3/TRBV12-4
j_call: TRBJ2-7
d_call: -
cdr3_aa: CASSLGQLYEQYF
cdr3_nt: TGTGCCAGCAGTTTAGGACAGCTTTACGAGCAGTACTTC

clone_size: -
v_call: TRBV2
j_call: TRBJ2-7
d_call: TRBD1
cdr3_aa: CASSRPTGGTYEQYF
cdr3_nt: TGTGCCAGCTCAAGACCGACAGGGGGAACCTACGAGCAGTACTTC

clone_size: -
v_call: TRBV7-2
j_call: TRBJ2-7
d_call: -
cdr3_aa: CASSPSGVQYF
cdr3_nt: TGTGCCAGCAGCCCCTCGGGTGTGCAGTACTTC

clone_size: -
v_call: TRBV12-3/TRBV12-4
j_call: TRBJ2-5
d_call: -
cdr3_aa: CASGRGNQETQYF
cdr3_nt: TGTGCCAGCGGTCGGGGGAACCAAGAGACCCAGTACTTC

clone_size: -
v_call: TRBV6-1
j_call: TRBJ1-5
d_call: TRBD1
cdr3_aa: CASSEGAGGQPQHF
cdr3_nt: TGTGCCAGCAGTGAGGGGGCAGGGGGTCAGCCCCAGCATTTT

clone_size: -
v_call: TRBV4-1
j_call: TRBJ2-7
d_call: -
cdr3_aa: CASSRQTDSYYEQYF
cdr3_nt: TGCGCCAGCAGCCGACAGACGGATTCGTACTACGAGCAGTACTTC

clone_size: few
v_call: TRBV9
j_call: TRBJ2-1
d_call: -
cdr3_aa: CASTRGGSYNEQFF
cdr3_nt: TGTGCCAGCACCCGAGGGGGATCCTACAATGAGCAGTTCTTC

clone_size: -
v_call: TRBV18
j_call: TRBJ1-1
d_call: -
cdr3_aa: CASSPGLRGNTEAFF
cdr3_nt: TGTGCCAGCTCACCTGGCCTCAGGGGAAACACTGAAGCTTTCTTT

clone_size: -
v_call: TRBV6-5
j_call: TRBJ2-1
d_call: -
cdr3_aa: CASTATYNEQFF
cdr3_nt: TGTGCCAGCACCGCGACCTACAATGAGCAGTTCTTC

clone_size: -
v_call: TRBV5-1
j_call: TRBJ2-2
d_call: -
cdr3_aa: CASSLAQTRTRELFF
cdr3_nt: TGCGCCAGCAGCTTGGCCCAGACTAGAACCCGGGAGCTGTTTTTT

clone_size: -
v_call: TRBV19
j_call: TRBJ2-5
d_call: -
cdr3_aa: CASSRRGETQYF
cdr3_nt: TGTGCCAGTAGCCGACGAGGGGAGACCCAGTACTTC

clone_size: -
v_call: TRBV28
j_call: TRBJ2-4
d_call: TRBD1
cdr3_aa: CASRPQGKGNIQYF
cdr3_nt: TGTGCCAGCAGGCCACAGGGGAAAGGGAACATTCAGTACTTC

clone_size: -
v_call: TRBV6-2/TRBV6-3
j_call: TRBJ1-2
d_call: -
cdr3_aa: CASSTISGGYTF
cdr3_nt: TGTGCCAGCAGTACCATATCCGGTGGCTACACCTTC

clone_size: few
v_call: TRBV7-2
j_call: TRBJ1-4
d_call: -
cdr3_aa: CASSLEGEKLFF
cdr3_nt: TGTGCCAGCAGCCTGGAGGGTGAAAAACTGTTTTTT

clone_size: once
v_call: TRBV9
j_call: TRBJ2-7
d_call: -
cdr3_aa: CASSPGQDEQYF
cdr3_nt: TGTGCCAGCAGCCCCGGTCAGGACGAGCAGTACTTC

clone_size: -
v_call: TRBV5-1
j_call: TRBJ2-7
d_call: TRBD1
cdr3_aa: CASSSAGTASYEQYF
cdr3_nt: TGCGCCAGCAGCTCGGCCGGGACAGCTTCCTACGAGCAGTACTTC

clone_size: -
v_call: TRBV6-2/TRBV6-3
j_call: TRBJ2-1
d_call: -
cdr3_aa: CASSNELVKLF
cdr3_nt: TGTGCCAGCAGTAATGAACTAGTCAAGCTCTTC

clone_size: -
v_call: TRBV5-1
j_call: TRBJ1-1
d_call: -
cdr3_aa: CASSYRQADLNTEAFF
cdr3_nt: TGCGCCAGCAGCTATCGGCAGGCCGATTTGAACACTGAAGCTTTCTTT

clone_size: -
v_call: TRBV6-5
j_call: TRBJ1-5
d_call: TRBD1
cdr3_aa: CASSPDRGGQPQHF
cdr3_nt: TGTGCCAGCAGTCCTGACAGGGGAGGTCAGCCCCAGCATTTT

clone_size: large
v_call: TRBV5-8
j_call: TRBJ1-5
d_call: -
cdr3_aa: CASSSWGGWDSNQPQHF
cdr3_nt: TGTGCCAGCAGCTCGTGGGGGGGATGGGATAGCAATCAGCCCCAGCATTTT

clone_size: few
v_call: TRBV7-7
j_call: TRBJ1-5
d_call: -
cdr3_aa: CASSLLRRRDQPQHF
cdr3_nt: TGTGCTAGCAGCTTACTGCGCAGGAGGGATCAGCCCCAGCATTTT

clone_size: -
v_call: TRBV4-1
j_call: TRBJ1-2
d_call: TRBD1
cdr3_aa: CASSQVAGQPFGYGYTF
cdr3_nt: TGCGCCAGCAGCCAAGTCGCGGGACAGCCATTTGGCTATGGCTACACCTTC

clone_size: few
v_call: TRBV6-6
j_call: TRBJ1-1
d_call: -
cdr3_aa: CASSYGQWQAFF
cdr3_nt: TGTGCCAGCAGTTACGGGCAGTGGCAAGCTTTCTTT

clone_size: -
v_call: TRBV3-1/TRBV3-2
j_call: TRBJ2-1
d_call: TRBD2
cdr3_aa: CASSQDPSGGAGEQFF
cdr3_nt: TGTGCCAGCAGCCAAGATCCTAGCGGGGGGGCCGGTGAGCAGTTCTTC

clone_size: -
v_call: TRBV28
j_call: TRBJ1-5
d_call: -
cdr3_aa: CASSPPTGYNQPQHF
cdr3_nt: TGTGCCAGCAGCCCCCCTACAGGGTACAATCAGCCCCAGCATTTT

clone_size: -
v_call: TRBV19
j_call: TRBJ1-5
d_call: TRBD1
cdr3_aa: CASREDRGGNQPQHF
cdr3_nt: TGTGCCAGTAGGGAAGACAGGGGGGGAAATCAGCCCCAGCATTTT